The 3 T cell receptor beta chains below all came from one sample that was sequenced in a study of blood T cell repertoires in COVID-19. Profiled with immunoSEQ multiplex PCR; TCRdb holds only in-frame clones, not every one. The sample records around 95,000 clones, about 85% being singletons. The source material was peripheral blood. These receptors originate from a man in his forties or fifties with active or convalescent COVID-19.

This clone was seen just once. This chain connects TRBV18 to TRBJ2-2; no clear D. CDR3 length: 15 amino acids. Trimming stripped 2 bases from V and 3 bases from J, with 10 bases between. Germline lookup yields CDR1 KGHSH and CDR2 LQKENI. CDR3 in DNA: TGTGCCAGCTCACCAGCTCAGGTGGACACCGGGGAGCTGTTTTTT. Translating gives CASSPAQVDTGELFF.

The chain recombines TRBV28 with TRBJ2-2, with 8 bases lining up with TRBD2. Germline V CDR1 and CDR2: MDHEN, SYDVKM. V was clipped by 6 bases and J by 1 base; unmatched bases: 4. The CDR3 has 15 residues. The CDR3 nucleotides read TGTGCCAGCAGGGGAGCGGGAGTGAACACCGGGGAGCTGTTTTTT. Translated: CASRGAGVNTGELFF. Full variable domain (rest looked up from reference TRBV28 and TRBJ2-2): DVKVTQSSRYLVKRTGEKVFLECVQDMDHENMFWYRQDPGLGLRLIYFSYDVKMKEKGDIPEGYSVSREKKERFSLILESASTNQTSMYLCASRGAGVNTGELFFGEGSRLTVL.

This sequence joins TRBV4-1 and TRBJ2-1, with 9 bases that match TRBD2. The junction had 20 bases not matched to a gene; V was cut back by 0 bases and J by 8 bases. In germline, CDR1 is MGHRA, CDR2 YSYEKL. The CDR3 contains 20 residues. This chain's CDR3 is CASSQDFGLFGQAGGDEQFF. In DNA, the CDR3 is TGCGCCAGCAGCCAAGATTTTGGTCTTTTTGGACAAGCGGGAGGCGATGAGCAGTTCTTC.